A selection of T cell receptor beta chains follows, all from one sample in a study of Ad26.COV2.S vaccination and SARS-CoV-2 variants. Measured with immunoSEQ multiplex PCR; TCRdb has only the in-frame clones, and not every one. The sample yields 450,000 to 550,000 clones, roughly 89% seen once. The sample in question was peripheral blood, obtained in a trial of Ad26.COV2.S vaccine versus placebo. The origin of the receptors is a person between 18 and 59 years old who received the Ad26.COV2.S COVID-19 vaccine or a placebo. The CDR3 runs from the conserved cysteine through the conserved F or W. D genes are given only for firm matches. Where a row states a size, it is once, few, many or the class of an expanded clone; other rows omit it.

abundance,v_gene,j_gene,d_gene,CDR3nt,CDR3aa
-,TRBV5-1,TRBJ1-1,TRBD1,TGCGCCAGCAGTCGACAGGGGGCACGTGTGGAAGCTTTCTTT,CASSRQGARVEAFF
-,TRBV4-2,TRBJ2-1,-,TGTGCCAGCAGCCAAGACGGCGGGCCTGTGGGTCTCGAGCAGTTCTTC,CASSQDGGPVGLEQFF
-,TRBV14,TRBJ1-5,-,TGTGCCAGCAGCCACGATCCCCTGGTTGGTCCATTAATTTATAGGGGGAATCAGCCCCAGCATTTT,CASSHDPLVGPLIYRGNQPQHF
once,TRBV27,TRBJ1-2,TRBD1,TGTGCCAGCAGTTTATATGGGACAGGGGCATTGTACTATGGCTACACCTTC,CASSLYGTGALYYGYTF
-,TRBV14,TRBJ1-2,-,TGTGCCAGCAGCGTGCTGATGGGTGACGGCTACACCTTC,CASSVLMGDGYTF
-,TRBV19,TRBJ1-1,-,TGTGCCAGTAGTGAGGCAGGGTGGAACACTGAAGCTTTCTTT,CASSEAGWNTEAFF
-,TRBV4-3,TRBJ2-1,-,TGCGCCAGCAGCCAGTCCTCTTTTGGGGGCGATGAGCAGTTCTTC,CASSQSSFGGDEQFF
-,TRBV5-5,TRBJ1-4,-,TGTGCCAGCAGCCCGACAAGAAGAAATGAAAAACTGTTTTTT,CASSPTRRNEKLFF
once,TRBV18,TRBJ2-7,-,TGTGCCAGCTCACCCCACACGGACAGCTACGAGCAGTACTTC,CASSPHTDSYEQYF
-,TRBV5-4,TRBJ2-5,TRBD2,TGTGCCAGCAGCTTGGGCGGGAGGACGGGGGAGACCCAGTACTTC,CASSLGGRTGETQYF
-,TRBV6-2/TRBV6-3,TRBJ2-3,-,TGTGCCAGCAGCACTATGGATACGCAGTATTTT,CASSTMDTQYF
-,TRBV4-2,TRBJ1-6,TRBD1,TGTGCCAGCAGCCAAGATTCGGGACAGAATAATTCACCCCTCCACTTT,CASSQDSGQNNSPLHF
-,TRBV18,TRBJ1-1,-,TGTGCCAGCTCGCGGGACGCCATCGCCATGAACACTGAAGCTTTCTTT,CASSRDAIAMNTEAFF
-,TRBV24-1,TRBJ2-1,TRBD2,TGTGCCACCAGTGACCCTACGCGGGGGGGGCGAAGGAATGAGCAGTTCTTC,CATSDPTRGGRRNEQFF
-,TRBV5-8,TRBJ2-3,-,TGTGCCAGCAGGGCCGGGACCTTCACAGATACGCAGTATTTT,CASRAGTFTDTQYF
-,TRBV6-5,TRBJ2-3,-,TGTGCCAGCAGCCACCTACAGGACGCTACGCAGTATTTT,CASSHLQDATQYF
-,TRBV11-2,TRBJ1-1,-,TGTGCCAGCAGCTTAGCCCCCGGACGGGGGGACACTGAAGCTTTCTTT,CASSLAPGRGDTEAFF
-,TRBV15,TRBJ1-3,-,TGTGCCACCAGCAGAGATTCCTCCTCCAGCTCTGGAAACACCATATATTTT,CATSRDSSSSSGNTIYF
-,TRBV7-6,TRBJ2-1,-,TGTGCCAGCAGCTTACAACTAGGCTCCTACAATGAGCAGTTCTTC,CASSLQLGSYNEQFF
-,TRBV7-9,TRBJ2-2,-,TGTGCCAGCATTTGGAACACCGGGGAGCTGTTTTTT,CASIWNTGELFF
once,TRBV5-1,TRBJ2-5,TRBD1,TGCGCCAGCAGCATGACAGGGGTGGGAGAGACCCAGTACTTC,CASSMTGVGETQYF
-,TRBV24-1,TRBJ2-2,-,TGTGCCACCAGTGATTTGCGGGTCACCGGGGAGCTGTTTTTT,CATSDLRVTGELFF